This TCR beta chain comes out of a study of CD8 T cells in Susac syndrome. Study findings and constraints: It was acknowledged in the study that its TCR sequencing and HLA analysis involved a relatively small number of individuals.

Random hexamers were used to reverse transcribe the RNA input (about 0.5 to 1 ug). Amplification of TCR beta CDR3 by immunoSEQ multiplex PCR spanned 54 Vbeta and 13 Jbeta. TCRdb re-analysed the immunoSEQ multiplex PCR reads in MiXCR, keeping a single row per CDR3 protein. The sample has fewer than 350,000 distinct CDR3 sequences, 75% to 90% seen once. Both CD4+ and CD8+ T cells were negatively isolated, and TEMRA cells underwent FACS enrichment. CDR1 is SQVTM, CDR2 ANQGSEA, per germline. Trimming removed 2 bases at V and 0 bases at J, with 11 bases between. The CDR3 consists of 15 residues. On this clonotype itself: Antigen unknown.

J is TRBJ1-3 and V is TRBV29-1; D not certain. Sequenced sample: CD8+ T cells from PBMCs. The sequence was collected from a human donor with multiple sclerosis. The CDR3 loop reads CSVEFSTFSGNTIYF. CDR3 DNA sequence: TGCAGCGTTGAATTCTCGACATTCTCTGGAAACACCATATATTTT. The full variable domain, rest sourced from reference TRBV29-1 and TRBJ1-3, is SAVISQKPSRDICQRGTSLTIQCQVDSQVTMMFWYRQQPGQSLTLIATANQGSEATYESGFVIDKFPISRPNLTFSTLTVSNMSPEDSSIYLCSVEFSTFSGNTIYFGEGSWLTVV.